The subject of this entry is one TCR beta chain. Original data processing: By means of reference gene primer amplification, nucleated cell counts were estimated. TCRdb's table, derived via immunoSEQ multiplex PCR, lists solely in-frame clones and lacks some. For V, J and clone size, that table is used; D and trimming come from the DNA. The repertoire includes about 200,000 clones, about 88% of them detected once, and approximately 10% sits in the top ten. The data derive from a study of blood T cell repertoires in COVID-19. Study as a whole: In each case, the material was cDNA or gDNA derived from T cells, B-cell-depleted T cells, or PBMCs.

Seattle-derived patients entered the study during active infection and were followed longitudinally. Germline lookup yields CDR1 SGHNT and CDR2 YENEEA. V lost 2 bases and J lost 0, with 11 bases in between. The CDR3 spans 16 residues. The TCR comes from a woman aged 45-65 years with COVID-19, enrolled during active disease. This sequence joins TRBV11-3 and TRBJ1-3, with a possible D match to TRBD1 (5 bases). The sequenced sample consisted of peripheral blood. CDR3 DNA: TGTGCCAGCAGCTTAAAGACAGCGAGCTCTGGAAACACCATATATTTT. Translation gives CASSLKTASSGNTIYF.